These T cell receptor beta chains were read from a single sample in a study of cytomegalovirus exposure and HLA in healthy donors. The protocol was immunoSEQ multiplex PCR, while the TCRdb copy is restricted to in-frame clones and leaves out a portion. The sample consists of around 130,000 clones, 66% of them appearing once. The specimen was PBMCs. The receptors were gathered from a man in his late teens or twenties in good health and CMV-seronegative. The CDR3 runs from the conserved cysteine through the conserved F or W. Fields, in order: V gene, CDR3 protein.

>TRBV5-6
CASSLSAGDQPQHF
>TRBV28
CASSPADRDGYTF
>TRBV5-6
CASTHRLGLGEQYF
>TRBV30
CAWSGLGQLNEKLFF
>TRBV5-1
CASSLATGGELFF
>TRBV28
CASSFRPRGSTDTQYF
>TRBV15
CATSTRGSGTGELFF
>TRBV5-6
CASSLEGLGVDQPQHF
>TRBV5-1
CASSLRTSTDTQYF
>TRBV7-7
CASSLAVNPGHLQYF
>TRBV7-9
CASSLDGPFYEQYF
>TRBV2
CASRKQESSYNSPLHF
>TRBV30
CAWGGLEVNTEAFF
>TRBV30
CAWSIDSNTEAFF
>TRBV15
CATSRGWRTSASSYEQYF
>TRBV6-5
CASSWTSGTSTDTQYF
>TRBV19
CASRSTGRNQPQHF
>TRBV10-1
CASSENRGGIIGEQFF
>TRBV19
CASSMPGGQETQYF
>TRBV5-1
CASSLAGGPDEQFF
>TRBV5-1
CASSPGQGRTPLHF
>TRBV15
CATSREGQGDEKLFF
>TRBV29-1
CSVDRGEGISGNTIYF
>TRBV11-2
CASSLAQGQTGELFF
>TRBV6-5
CASREYDYNEQFF
>TRBV4-3
CASSQDLRLARNEQFF
>TRBV19
CASSASGNTIYF
>TRBV15
CATSRRSGRSYNEQFF
>TRBV27
CASRDRGGAGNTIYF
>TRBV25-1
CASSLSGTGELFF
>TRBV7-2
CASSLVTGGLAGNNEQFF
>TRBV15
CATTRGGARDTIYF
>TRBV6-5
CASSDRGTFYGYTF
>TRBV21-1
CASSLARNQPQHF
>TRBV18
CASSPRQGSGANVLTF
>TRBV2
CASRSKVSGNQPQHF
>TRBV30
CAWSKQGRYGYTF
>TRBV10-3
CAIKGTSARYEQYF
>TRBV6-5
CASSTPGQGGYEQYF
>TRBV6-6
CASRNVGTVRTGEQYF
>TRBV19
CASRTRNYGYTF
>TRBV19
CASSRPTGNEQFF
>TRBV23-1
CASSPTGWPDEQYF
>TRBV6-5
CASSMTSGIHEQYF
>TRBV6-5
CASSYSAGYEQFF
>TRBV10-3
CAIKTARGGNTIYF
>TRBV7-2
CASSATSGREYTQYF
>TRBV27
CASSRTSGAYNEQFF
>TRBV7-9
CASSFTGTSGLNPYEQYF
>TRBV4-1
CASSQDQGGAVTEAFF
>TRBV6-1
CASSEMGRQWVDTQYF
>TRBV28
CASSTTGVAEKLFF
>TRBV5-6
CASSPGSGDATNEKLFF
>TRBV11-3
CASSSRATGELFF
>TRBV6-1
CASSQPGDGNTIYF
>TRBV7-9
CASRRSGTGGKEREQYF
>TRBV11-2
CASSPREARHYYEQYF
>TRBV5-1
CASSGIGVRAEQYF
>TRBV5-4
CASSSGGGSNEKLFF
>TRBV18
CASSPGQGMEKLFF